Each of the 3 T cell receptor beta chains below was sequenced from the same sample in a study of T cell responses to AZD1222 COVID-19 vaccine. Sequencing used immunoSEQ multiplex PCR; TCRdb keeps in-frame clones, though not all of them. The sample lists about 76,000 clones; 70% to 80% were seen once. Sequenced here: peripheral blood, sampled 28 days after the second dose of the MenACWY control vaccine. Receptors were obtained from an adult who received the MenACWY meningococcal vaccine as a control.

The rearrangement joins TRBV5-6 to TRBJ1-2; a possible D gene is TRBD1 (6 bases). The germline V gene has CDR1 SGHDT and CDR2 YYEEEE. V dropped 5 bases and J dropped 3 bases, with 17 bases sitting between them. CDR3 length equals 15 residues. Here the CDR3 reads CASSLHRVPHYGYTF. CDR3 bases: TGTGCCAGCAGTTTGCACAGGGTCCCGCACTATGGCTACACCTTC.

This clone was seen only a few times. The genes are TRBV6-5 and TRBJ1-5; 8 nucleotides match TRBD1. The CDR3 is 14 residues long. Looked up from germline, CDR1 is MNHEY and CDR2 is SVGAGI. Trimming took 4 bases from V and 5 from J; bases not matched to a gene: 4. The CDR3 region has the DNA TGTGCCAGCAGTTGGACAGGGTTCGATCAGCCCCAGCATTTT. It specifies CASSWTGFDQPQHF.

Worth noting for this clone: This same CDR3 is encoded by further DNA sequences in the sample. The rearrangement links TRBV3-1 (or the pseudogene TRBV3-2) to TRBJ2-1, with D perhaps TRBD2 (7 bases). Germline CDR1 LGHDT, CDR2 YNNKEL (reference sequence). The CDR3 is 16 amino acids. Trimming removed 0 bases at V and 3 bases at J, with 12 bases between. The CDR3 sequence: CASSQDRGGDYNEQFF. Written as DNA, the CDR3 is TGTGCCAGCAGCCAAGATAGGGGGGGCGACTACAATGAGCAGTTCTTC.